This T cell receptor beta chain was found in a study of beta chain features in type 1 diabetes. Every isolated RNA sample was fully reverse transcribed, so sequencing captured expressed TCRB transcripts. Sequenced by immunoSEQ multiplex PCR; TCRdb stores in-frame clones only, minus some. Among around 310,000 clones listed, roughly 13% were seen once. Worth noting for this clone: Its matching antigen is unknown.

Sorting based on CD45RO/CCR7/CD25/CD127/CD95/CD27 separated CD4+ naive, central memory, regulatory and stem cell-like memory cells. The authors obtained over 95% purity in all sorted populations. Overall study results and limits: All four CD4+ subsets from Type 1 diabetes patients carried moderately but significantly shorter TCRB CDR3s. Type 1 diabetes patients had fewer VDJ junction insertions and more deletions.

The V end was cut by 7 bases, the J end by 5 bases, with 17 bases between. Germline-derived CDR1 and CDR2 are LNHDA and SQIVND (reference sequence). The CDR3 consists of 15 residues. This clonotype was obtained from a woman aged 18-30 years with type 1 diabetes. What was sequenced was naive CD4+ T cells from blood. This chain uses TRBV19 with TRBJ2-2; the D gene is possibly TRBD2 (5 bases). CDR3 nucleotides: TGTGCCAGTAATCTTCGGAGTGGGAGTACCGGGGAGCTGTTTTTT. Encoded protein: CASNLRSGSTGELFF.